Listed below are T cell receptor beta chains from one sample, sequenced in a study of cytomegalovirus exposure and HLA in healthy donors. Data came from immunoSEQ multiplex PCR; TCRdb stores just in-frame clones and leaves some out. The sample holds roughly 120,000 clones; 80% to 90% are singletons and the top ten take about 4.2%. The sequencing sample was made of PBMCs. The receptors were sampled from a man aged 18 to 29 in good health and CMV-seropositive. CDR3s include the opening cysteine and the closing phenylalanine or tryptophan. D genes are given only for firm matches. Clone size is given for some rows only: seen once, a few or many times, or a class if the clone is expanded.

V gene	clone size	D gene	J gene	CDR3 DNA	CDR3 protein
TRBV7-9	NA	NA	TRBJ1-2	TGTGCCAGCAGCTTAGGGCCTCGCTATGGCTACACCTTC	CASSLGPRYGYTF
TRBV4-1	NA	TRBD2	TRBJ2-1	TGCGCCAGCAGCCACCCCTTGGGATTGCGGGGGGGCGTCTGGAGCTCCTACAATGAGCAGTTCTTC	CASSHPLGLRGGVWSSYNEQFF
TRBV7-9	NA	TRBD1	TRBJ2-2	TGTGCCAGCAGCCCCGGACAGGGGGCGGGGTACACCGGGGAGCTGTTTTTT	CASSPGQGAGYTGELFF
TRBV19	NA	TRBD1	TRBJ1-4	TGTGCTAGCCAGGGGGCAAGGGAAAAACTGTTTTTT	CASQGAREKLFF
TRBV7-2	NA	NA	TRBJ1-2	TGTGCCAGCAGCTCCCCGGACAGACTCTATGGCTACACCTTC	CASSSPDRLYGYTF
TRBV5-4	NA	NA	TRBJ1-2	TGTGCCAGCAGCTCAAGGACAGAGATTAACTATGGCTACACCTTC	CASSSRTEINYGYTF
TRBV6-6	once	TRBD1	TRBJ2-7	TGTGCCAGCAGCTCAGACGAGGGGGCATACGAGCAGTACTTC	CASSSDEGAYEQYF
TRBV28	NA	NA	TRBJ2-3	TGTGCCAGCAGTTTACAGCTAGCAGATAGCACAGATACGCAGTATTTT	CASSLQLADSTDTQYF
TRBV7-9	NA	NA	TRBJ1-4	TGTGCCGTGAGTAGTAATGAAAAACTGTTTTTT	CAVSSNEKLFF
TRBV5-1	NA	TRBD2	TRBJ2-3	TGCGCCAGCAGCTTGCGCGCTAGCGGGGGGCTGGATACGCAGTATTTT	CASSLRASGGLDTQYF
TRBV5-1	NA	NA	TRBJ1-4	TGCGCCAGCAGCTTGGAGGGCGGGGACGAGGAAAAACTGTTTTTT	CASSLEGGDEEKLFF
TRBV5-1	NA	NA	TRBJ1-1	TGCGCCAGCAGCTTGGCCGAAAGGAGGGGGAACACTGAAGCTTTCTTT	CASSLAERRGNTEAFF
TRBV6-1	NA	NA	TRBJ1-2	TGTGCCAGCAGTGACACTCTTGAGGGCTACACCTTC	CASSDTLEGYTF
TRBV9	NA	TRBD1	TRBJ2-7	TGTGCCAGCATCACGACAGGGACCTACGAGCAGTACTTC	CASITTGTYEQYF
TRBV5-1	once	TRBD1	TRBJ1-1	TGCGCCAGCAGCTTGAGAACAGGGGCTTCCGTTGAAGCTTTCTTT	CASSLRTGASVEAFF
TRBV13	NA	TRBD1	TRBJ2-7	TGTGCCAGCAGCTTAGGGACAGGGGGGAAGCAGTACTTC	CASSLGTGGKQYF
TRBV6-4	NA	NA	TRBJ1-6	TGTGCCAGCAGTGACTCGGTGGGGGGTTCACCCCTCCACTTT	CASSDSVGGSPLHF